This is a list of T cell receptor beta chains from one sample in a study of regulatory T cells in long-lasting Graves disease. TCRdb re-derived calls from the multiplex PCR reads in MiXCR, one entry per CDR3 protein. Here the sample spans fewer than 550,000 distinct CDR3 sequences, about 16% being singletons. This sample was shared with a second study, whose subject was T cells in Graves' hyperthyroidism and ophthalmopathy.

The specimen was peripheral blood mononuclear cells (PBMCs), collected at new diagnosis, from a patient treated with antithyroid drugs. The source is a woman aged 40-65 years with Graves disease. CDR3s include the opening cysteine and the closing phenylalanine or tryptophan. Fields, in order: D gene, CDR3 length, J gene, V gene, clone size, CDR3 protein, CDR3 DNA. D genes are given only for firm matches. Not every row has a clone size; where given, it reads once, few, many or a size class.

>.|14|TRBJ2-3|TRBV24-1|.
CATSDPVTTDTQYF
TGTGCCACCAGTGATCCTGTTACCACAGATACGCAGTATTTT
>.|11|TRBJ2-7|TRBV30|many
CAWSEAHEQYF
TGTGCCTGGAGTGAGGCCCACGAGCAGTACTTC
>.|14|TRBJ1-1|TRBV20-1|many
CSANTGWGKTEAFF
TGCAGTGCAAATACAGGGTGGGGAAAAACTGAAGCTTTCTTT
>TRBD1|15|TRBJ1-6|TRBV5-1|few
CASRDRDRAPSPLHF
TGCGCCAGCAGGGACCGGGACAGGGCTCCTTCACCCCTCCACTTT
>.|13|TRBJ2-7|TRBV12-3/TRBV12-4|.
CATSRGEFYEQYF
TGTGCCACCTCAAGGGGGGAATTCTACGAGCAGTACTTC
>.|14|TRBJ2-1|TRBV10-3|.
CAISAGPNYNEQFF
TGTGCCATCAGTGCCGGACCCAATTACAATGAGCAGTTCTTC
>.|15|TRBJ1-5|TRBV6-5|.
CASSSPGASNQPQHF
TGTGCCAGCAGTTCCCCCGGGGCTAGCAATCAGCCCCAGCATTTT
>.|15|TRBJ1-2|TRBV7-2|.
CASSPPGQPNYGNTF
TGTGCCAGCAGCCCACCGGGACAACCTAACTATGGCAACACCTTC
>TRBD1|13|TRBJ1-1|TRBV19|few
CASRTTGGPEAFF
TGTGCCAGTAGAACGACAGGGGGGCCTGAAGCTTTCTTT
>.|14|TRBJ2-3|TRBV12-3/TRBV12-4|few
CASRTITSPDTQYF
TGTGCCAGCAGGACCATAACATCCCCAGATACGCAGTATTTT
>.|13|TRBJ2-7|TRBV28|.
CASNTGTTYEQYF
TGTGCCAGCAACACCGGGACCACCTACGAGCAGTACTTC
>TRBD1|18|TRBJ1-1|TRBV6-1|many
CASRFRRGQGFVNTEAFF
TGTGCCAGCAGGTTTCGGCGGGGACAGGGTTTCGTGAACACTGAAGCTTTCTTT
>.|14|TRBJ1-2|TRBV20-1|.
CSASAAREVYGYTF
TGCAGTGCTAGTGCGGCCAGGGAGGTATATGGCTACACCTTC
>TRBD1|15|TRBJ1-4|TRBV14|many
CASSESRGTNEKLFF
TGTGCCAGCAGCGAATCCAGGGGGACTAATGAAAAACTGTTTTTT
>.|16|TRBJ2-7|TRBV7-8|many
CASSLGEGILPYEQYF
TGTGCCAGCAGCTTAGGGGAAGGTATACTTCCCTACGAGCAGTACTTC
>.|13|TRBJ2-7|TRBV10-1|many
CASSEPGSVEQYF
TGCGCCAGCAGTGAACCGGGTTCGGTCGAGCAGTACTTC
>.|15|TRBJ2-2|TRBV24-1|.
CATSDPARGAGELFF
TGTGCCACCAGTGATCCAGCCAGGGGGGCCGGGGAGCTGTTTTTT
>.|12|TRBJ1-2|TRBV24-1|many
CATSEDGYGYTF
TGTGCCACCAGTGAGGACGGCTATGGCTACACCTTC
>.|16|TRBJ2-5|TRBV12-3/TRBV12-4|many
CASSLFARASGETQYF
TGTGCCAGCAGTTTGTTTGCAAGGGCGTCGGGGGAGACCCAGTACTTC
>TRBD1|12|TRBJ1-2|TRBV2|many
CASERDRLVYTF
TGTGCCAGCGAAAGGGACAGGTTGGTCTACACCTTC
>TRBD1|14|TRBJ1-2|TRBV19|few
CASKPGQLIYGYTF
TGTGCCAGTAAACCGGGACAGCTTATCTATGGCTACACCTTC
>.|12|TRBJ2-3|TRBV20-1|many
CSAIGSTDTQYF
TGCAGTGCTATTGGTAGCACAGATACGCAGTATTTT
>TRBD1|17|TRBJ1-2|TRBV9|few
CASSDEYGQGPYYGYTF
TGTGCCAGCAGCGACGAATACGGACAGGGACCCTACTATGGCTACACCTTC
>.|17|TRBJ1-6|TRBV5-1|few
CASSLSSLSSYNSPLHF
TGCGCCAGCAGCTTGTCCAGTCTCAGCTCCTATAATTCACCCCTCCACTTT
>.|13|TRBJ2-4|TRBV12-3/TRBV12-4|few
CASSLSAKNIQYF
TGTGCCAGCAGTTTATCAGCCAAAAACATTCAGTACTTC
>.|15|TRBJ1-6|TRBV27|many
CASSLSTGLNSPLHF
TGTGCCAGCAGTTTATCAACAGGGTTGAATTCACCCCTCCACTTT
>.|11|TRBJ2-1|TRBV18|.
CASSPENEQFF
TGTGCCAGCTCACCAGAAAATGAGCAGTTCTTC
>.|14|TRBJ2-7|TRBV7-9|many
CASSISGMGWEQYF
TGTGCCAGCAGCATATCCGGGATGGGGTGGGAGCAGTACTTC
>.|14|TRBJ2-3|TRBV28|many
CASSFWDSTNTQYF
TGTGCCAGCAGTTTCTGGGACTCCACAAATACGCAGTATTTT
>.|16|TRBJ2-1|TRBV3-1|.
CASSQEDLGVRNEQFF
TGTGCCAGCAGCCAAGAGGACCTCGGGGTGAGAAATGAGCAGTTCTTC
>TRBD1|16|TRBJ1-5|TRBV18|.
CASSAATGGTNQPQHF
TGTGCCAGCTCCGCGGCGACAGGGGGTACAAATCAGCCCCAGCATTTT
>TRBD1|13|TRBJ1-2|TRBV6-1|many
CASRQGQNYGYTF
TGTGCCAGCAGGCAGGGACAGAACTATGGCTACACCTTC
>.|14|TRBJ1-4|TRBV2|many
CASRGRAINEKLFF
TGTGCCAGCAGGGGTAGGGCGATTAATGAAAAACTGTTTTTT
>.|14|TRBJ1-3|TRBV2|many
CASSVLAKGDTIYF
TGTGCCAGCTCAGTCCTAGCAAAAGGCGACACCATATATTTT
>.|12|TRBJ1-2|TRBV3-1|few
CASSQEGEQGSF
TGTGCCAGCAGCCAAGAGGGGGAACAGGGCTCCTTC
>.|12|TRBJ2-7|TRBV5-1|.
CASGGQGGEQYF
TGCGCCAGCGGCGGGCAGGGCGGGGAGCAGTACTTC
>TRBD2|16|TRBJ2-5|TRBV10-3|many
CATSSLLAGEQETQYF
TGTGCCACCAGTTCCTTGCTAGCGGGGGAACAAGAGACCCAGTACTTC
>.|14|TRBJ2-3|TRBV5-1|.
CASKLPTSTDTQYF
TGCGCCAGCAAGCTTCCAACTAGCACAGATACGCAGTATTTT
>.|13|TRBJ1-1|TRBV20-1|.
CSARAGAGSEAFF
TGCAGTGCTAGAGCTGGGGCGGGTTCTGAAGCTTTCTTT
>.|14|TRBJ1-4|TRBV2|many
CASRAGATNEKLFF
TGTGCCAGCAGGGCAGGGGCAACTAATGAAAAACTGTTTTTT
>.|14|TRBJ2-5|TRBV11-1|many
CASSLGQAPWTQYF
TGTGCCAGCAGCTTAGGGCAGGCTCCCTGGACCCAGTACTTC
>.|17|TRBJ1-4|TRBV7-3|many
CASSLSRLGDSNEKLFF
TGTGCCAGCAGCTTGAGCAGGTTGGGAGACAGTAATGAAAAACTGTTTTTT
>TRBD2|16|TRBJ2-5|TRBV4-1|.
CASSQGLGGGEKTQYF
TGCGCCAGCAGCCAAGGATTGGGCGGGGGGGAGAAGACCCAGTACTTC
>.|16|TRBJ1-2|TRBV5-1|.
CASSSGPGGSNHGYTF
TGCGCCAGCAGCTCTGGACCAGGCGGCTCGAACCATGGCTACACCTTC
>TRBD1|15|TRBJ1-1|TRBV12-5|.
CASGLVTGGIGEAFF
TGTGCTAGTGGTTTGGTTACAGGGGGGATCGGTGAAGCTTTCTTT